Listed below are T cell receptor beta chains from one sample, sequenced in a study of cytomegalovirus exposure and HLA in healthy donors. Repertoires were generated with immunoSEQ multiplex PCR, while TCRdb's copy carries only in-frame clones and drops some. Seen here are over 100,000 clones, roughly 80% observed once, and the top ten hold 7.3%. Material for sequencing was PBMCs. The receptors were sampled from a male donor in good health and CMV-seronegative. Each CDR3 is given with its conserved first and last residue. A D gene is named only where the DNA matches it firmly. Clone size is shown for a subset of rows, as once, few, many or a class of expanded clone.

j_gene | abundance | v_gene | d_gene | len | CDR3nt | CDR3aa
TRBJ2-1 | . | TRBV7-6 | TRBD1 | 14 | TGTGCCAGCAGCCAACACAGGGGCTACAATGAGCAGTTCTTC | CASSQHRGYNEQFF
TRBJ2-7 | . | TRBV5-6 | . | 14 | TGTGCCAGCAGCTTGGGACCGGGACTGTACGAGCAGTACTTC | CASSLGPGLYEQYF
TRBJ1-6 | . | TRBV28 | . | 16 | TGTGCCAGCAGTCCCCGCGGGGGAACTAATAATTCACCCCTCCACTTT | CASSPRGGTNNSPLHF
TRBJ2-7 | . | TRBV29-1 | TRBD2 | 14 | TGCAGCGTGACCCGGACTAGGGGACGGGGCGAGCAGTACTTC | CSVTRTRGRGEQYF
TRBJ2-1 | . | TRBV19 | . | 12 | TGTGCCAGTAGCCCTCGGGTCGCTGAGCAGTTCTTC | CASSPRVAEQFF
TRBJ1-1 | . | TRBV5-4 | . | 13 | TGTGCCCTTCGGGGAGGACCCGCCCAGTCAGCTTTCTTT | CALRGGPAQSAFF
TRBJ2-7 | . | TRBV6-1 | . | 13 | TGTGCCAGCAGTAGAGGGCAGCCCTACGAGCAGTACTTC | CASSRGQPYEQYF
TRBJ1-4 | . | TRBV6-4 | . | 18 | TGTGCCAGCAGTGACGTAGACAGGAGGCATGCAACTAATGAAAAACTGTTTTTT | CASSDVDRRHATNEKLFF
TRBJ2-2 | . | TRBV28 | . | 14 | TGTGCCAGCAGTACCGCCCCCGAGGGCGGGGAGCTGTTTTTT | CASSTAPEGGELFF
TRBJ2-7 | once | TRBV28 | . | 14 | TGTGCCAGCCGGAGGGCCAGAGGCTCCTACGAGCAGTACTTC | CASRRARGSYEQYF
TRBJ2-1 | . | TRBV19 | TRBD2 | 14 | TGTGCCACCCGACAGGCTAGCGGGGGGACCAAGCAGTTCTTC | CATRQASGGTKQFF
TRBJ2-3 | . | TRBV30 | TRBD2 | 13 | TGTGCCTGGGAGCGGGCCGGGGGGGATACGCAGTATTTT | CAWERAGGDTQYF
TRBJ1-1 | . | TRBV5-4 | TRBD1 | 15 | TGTGCCAGCAGCTTGGGGAGGGGGCGCGACACTGAAGCTTTCTTT | CASSLGRGRDTEAFF
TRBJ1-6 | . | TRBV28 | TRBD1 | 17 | TGTGCCAGCAGCTATCCCGGGACAGGGGGCTTTAGTTCACCCCTCCACTTT | CASSYPGTGGFSSPLHF
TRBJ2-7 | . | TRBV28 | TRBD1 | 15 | TGTGCCAGCAGTTTATATGGACAGGGGCACTACGAGCAGTACTTC | CASSLYGQGHYEQYF
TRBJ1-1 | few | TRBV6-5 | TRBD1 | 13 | TGTGCCAGCACGGACAGGTATCGCACTGAAGCTTTCTTT | CASTDRYRTEAFF
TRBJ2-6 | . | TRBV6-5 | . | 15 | TGTGCCAGCAGTTACGACAGCTCTGGGGCCAACGTCCTGACTTTC | CASSYDSSGANVLTF
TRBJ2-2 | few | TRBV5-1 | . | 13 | TGCGCCAGCAGCACGCAGGGAACCGGGGAGCTGTTTTTT | CASSTQGTGELFF
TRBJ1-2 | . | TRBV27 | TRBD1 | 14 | TGTGCCAGCAGCAGGACAGGGGGCGACTATGGCTACACCTTC | CASSRTGGDYGYTF
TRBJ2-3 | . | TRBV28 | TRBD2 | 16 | TGTGCCAGCAGTACGGGACTAGCGGCTAGCACAGATACGCAGTATTTT | CASSTGLAASTDTQYF
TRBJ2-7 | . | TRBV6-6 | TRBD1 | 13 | TGTGCCAGCAGTGAGAGACAGGGGTACGAGCAGTACTTC | CASSERQGYEQYF
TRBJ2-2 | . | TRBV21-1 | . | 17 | TGTGCCAGCAGCAACCTAGCGGGGGGCGACAACACCGGGGAGCTGTTTTTT | CASSNLAGGDNTGELFF
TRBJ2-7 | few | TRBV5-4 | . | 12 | TGTGCCAGCAGCGAGACTAGCTACGAGCAGTACTTC | CASSETSYEQYF
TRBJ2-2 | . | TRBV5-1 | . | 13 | TGCGCCAGCAGCTTGGTGGGGCCGGGGGAGCTGTTTTTT | CASSLVGPGELFF
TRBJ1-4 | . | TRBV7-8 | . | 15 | TGTGCCAGCAGAGGAGGGCCGGGGACTAATGAAAAACTGTTTTTT | CASRGGPGTNEKLFF
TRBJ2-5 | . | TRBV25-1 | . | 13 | TGTGCCAGTAGGGGTTTAGGCCAAGAGACCCAGTACTTC | CASRGLGQETQYF
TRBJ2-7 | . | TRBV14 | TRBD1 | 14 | TGTGCCAGCAGCCAGGAACAGGGGGCCTACGAGCAGTACTTC | CASSQEQGAYEQYF
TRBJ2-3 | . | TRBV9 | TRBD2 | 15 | TGTGCCAGCAGCGTGACTAGCGGATTCACAGATACGCAGTATTTT | CASSVTSGFTDTQYF
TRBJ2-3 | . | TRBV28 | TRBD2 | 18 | TGTGCCAGCAGTCTCCTAGCGGGGGGCCCTATAAGCACAGATACGCAGTATTTT | CASSLLAGGPISTDTQYF
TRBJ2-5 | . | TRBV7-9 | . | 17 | TGTGCCAGCAGCCCTTCTTACAGGGGAGGTTTGCAAGAGACCCAGTACTTC | CASSPSYRGGLQETQYF
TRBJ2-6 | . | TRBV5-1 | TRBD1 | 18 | TGCGCCAGCAGCTTGAAACCGGACAGGGCTTCTGGGGCCAACGTCCTGACTTTC | CASSLKPDRASGANVLTF
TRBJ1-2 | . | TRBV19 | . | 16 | TGTGCCAGTAGTATGGGGTCCCGGCAGGGAGGCTATGGCTACACCTTC | CASSMGSRQGGYGYTF
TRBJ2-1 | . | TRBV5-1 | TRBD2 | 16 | TGCGCCAGCAGCTGGGGACTAGCGGGCTCCTACAATGAGCAGTTCTTC | CASSWGLAGSYNEQFF
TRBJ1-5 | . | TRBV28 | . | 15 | TGTGCCAGCAGTTTAAAAATTGGGGGGGGGCGGCCCCAGCATTTT | CASSLKIGGGRPQHF
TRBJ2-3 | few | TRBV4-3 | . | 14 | TGCGCCAGCAGCCAAGGGCCCTTTACAGATACGCAGTATTTT | CASSQGPFTDTQYF
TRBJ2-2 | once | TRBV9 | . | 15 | TGTGCCAGCAGCGTGGCAGATACGAACACCGGGGAGCTGTTTTTT | CASSVADTNTGELFF
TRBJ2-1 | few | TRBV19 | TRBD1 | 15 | TGTGCCAGTACCTTTGACAGGGCCTCCTACAATGAGCAGTTCTTC | CASTFDRASYNEQFF
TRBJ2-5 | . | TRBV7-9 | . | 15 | TGTGCCAGCAGCTTAGCGCAGGCAGGGATAGAGACCCAGTACTTC | CASSLAQAGIETQYF
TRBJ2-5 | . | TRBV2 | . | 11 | TGTGCCAGCAGTGAATACGCGGAGCAGTACTTC | CASSEYAEQYF